This T cell receptor (beta chain) was captured in a study of shared clonotypes between healthy human individuals. TCRdb's table, derived via immunoSEQ multiplex PCR, lists solely in-frame clones and lacks some. This table holds under 2,000,000 clones, approximately 94% found once. V lost 4 bases and J lost 3, with 10 bases in between. The CDR3 has 13 residues. CDR1 and CDR2 (germline): SGHDT, YYEEEE. CD45RO negativity and positive selection for CCR7 defined naive CD8 cells, a population that excluded terminally differentiated effector memory CD45RA+ cells. This chain joins TRBV5-6 and TRBJ1-2; TRBD1 might be the D (6 bases). The sequenced sample was naive CD8+ T cells sorted from blood. The TCR was taken from a man between 18 and 35 years old in good health. The CDR3 nucleotides read TGTGCCAGCAGCGGGGGGCAACACTATGGCTACACCTTC. It translates to CASSGGQHYGYTF. The full variable domain, in which reference TRBV5-6 and TRBJ1-2 provide the parts outside the CDR3, is DAGVTQSPTHLIKTRGQQVTLRCSPKSGHDTVSWYQQALGQGPQFIFQYYEEEERQRGNFPDRFSGHQFPNYSSELNVNALLLGDSALYLCASSGGQHYGYTFGSGTRLTVV.